This record covers a single TCR beta chain. The junction shows a germline mismatch at one end, possibly a read error. The germline CDR1 and CDR2 sequences are KGHSH and LQKENI. The CDR3 contains 12 residues. This entry comes from a study of T cell changes during pregnancy in multiple sclerosis. Only in-frame clones appear in the TCRdb table, and some are missing; sequencing was by immunoSEQ multiplex PCR. The sample has about 36,000 clones, approximately 92% seen once; the top ten hold less than 1.5%. The rearrangement uses TRBV18 and TRBJ2-1; D remains ambiguous. The sequenced sample consisted of PBMCs (not recorded whether the cells were cultured). This sequence was found in a female donor with multiple sclerosis, enrolled in a pregnancy study. The CDR3 spells CASSPYLDEQFF. DNA for the CDR3: TGTGCCAGCTCACCCTACCTAGATGAACAGTTCTTC.